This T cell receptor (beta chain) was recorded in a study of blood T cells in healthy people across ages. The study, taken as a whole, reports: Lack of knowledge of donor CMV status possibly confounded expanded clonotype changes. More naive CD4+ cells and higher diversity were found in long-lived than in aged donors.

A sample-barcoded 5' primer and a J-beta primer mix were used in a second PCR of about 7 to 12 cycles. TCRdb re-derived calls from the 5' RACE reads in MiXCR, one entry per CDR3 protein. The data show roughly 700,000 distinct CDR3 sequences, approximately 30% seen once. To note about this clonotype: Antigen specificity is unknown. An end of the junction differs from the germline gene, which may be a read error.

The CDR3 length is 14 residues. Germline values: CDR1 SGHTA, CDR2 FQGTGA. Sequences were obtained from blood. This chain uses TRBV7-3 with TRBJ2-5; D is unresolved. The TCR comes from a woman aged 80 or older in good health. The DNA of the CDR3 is TGTGCCAGCAGCTTAACAGGGTCCCTCTACGAGCAGCACTTC. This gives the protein CASSLTGSLYEQHF.